These 29 T cell receptor beta chains share one sample of origin, sequenced in a study of blood T cell repertoires in COVID-19. The method was immunoSEQ multiplex PCR; TCRdb's version includes in-frame clones alone and lacks a portion of them. The sample carries over 100,000 clones, around 83% recorded once. The specimen was peripheral blood. Every receptor here comes from a man aged 70 or older with acute or convalescent COVID-19.

V is TRBV9 and J is TRBJ2-5, with D uncertain. The V gene lost 4 bases and the J gene lost 0 bases, with 7 bases spanning the gap. Germline CDR1 is SGDLS and CDR2 is YYNGEE. CDR3 length equals 13 residues. As DNA, the CDR3 is TGTGCCAGCAGCCGTAACTACCAAGAGACCCAGTACTTC. Translating it yields CASSRNYQETQYF.

The rearrangement joins TRBV29-1 to TRBJ1-1; D unresolved. Germline CDR1 reads SQVTM; CDR2 reads ANQGSEA. V was trimmed by 7 bases and J by 1 base, leaving 13 bases between them. The CDR3 has 13 residues. CDR3 sequence (DNA): TGCAGCGGGGAAATAGGAGGGAACACTGAAGCTTTCTTT. This gives the protein CSGEIGGNTEAFF.

The V gene is TRBV5-1, the J gene TRBJ1-4; D not resolved. The CDR3 consists of 13 residues. Germline CDR1 is SGHRS and CDR2 is YFSETQ. Trimming removed 4 bases from V and 7 bases from J, with 11 bases in between. For the CDR3, the DNA is TGCGCCAGCAGCATCAGTACACCTGAAAAACTGTTTTTT. This gives the protein CASSISTPEKLFF.

V gene TRBV13 combines with J gene TRBJ1-6, with no clear D. This CDR3 region has 15 residues. CDR1 and CDR2 from the germline V gene are PRHDT and FYEKMQ (reference sequence). V shed 0 bases and J shed 4 bases, with 7 bases lying between them. CDR3: CASSLGGGYNSPLHF. CDR3 nucleotides: TGTGCCAGCAGCTTAGGGGGCGGGTATAATTCACCCCTCCACTTT.

The chain employs TRBV5-6 and TRBJ2-7, with TRBD2 matching over 8 bases. This CDR3 region has 15 residues. V shed 4 bases and J 4 bases; nucleotides not matched to a gene: 10. Germline V gives CDR1 SGHDT, CDR2 YYEEEE. CDR3 in DNA: TGTGCCAGCAGCGTACCGGGACTAGGGGGTTACGAGCAGTACTTC. Its protein is CASSVPGLGGYEQYF.

The chain has TRBV10-3 and TRBJ1-1; D gene ambiguous. The CDR3 is made up of 14 amino acids. V lost 10 bases and J lost 0, with 15 bases in between. Germline V gene lookup returns CDR1 ENHRY and CDR2 SYGVKD. Here the CDR3 DNA reads TGTGCCACCATTAATCCCGGGATGAACACTGAAGCTTTCTTT. This translates into CATINPGMNTEAFF.

In this sample, this clone turned up once. The rearrangement joins TRBV6-2 or TRBV6-3 to TRBJ2-1, with D perhaps matching TRBD1 (5 bases). The V end was cut by 5 bases, the J end by 8 bases, with 19 bases between. Germline values: CDR1 MNHEY, CDR2 SVGEGT. The CDR3 has 15 residues. CDR3 nucleotide sequence: TGTGCCAGCAGTGCCCGCCGGCGGCTAGGGGATGAGCAGTTCTTC. Protein: CASSARRRLGDEQFF.

The CDR3 spells CASSLRGGETQYF. In DNA, the CDR3 is TGTGCCAGCAGCTTGAGGGGGGGAGAGACCCAGTACTTC. The chain recombines TRBV7-9 with TRBJ2-5; weak D call: TRBD2 (7 bases). Germline V gene lookup returns CDR1 SEHNR and CDR2 FQNEAQ (reference sequence). V lost 3 bases and J lost 4, with 9 bases in between. CDR3 length: 13 amino acids.

This clone has a single count. The gene calls are TRBV5-4 and TRBJ2-7, with 7 bases matching TRBD1. V lost 4 bases to trimming and J lost 5 bases; unmatched junction nucleotides: 9. The length of the CDR3 is 14 residues. Germline V gives CDR1 SGHNT, CDR2 YYREEE (reference sequence). The CDR3 DNA reads TGTGCCAGCAGCGCAAGACAGGGTTTCCACGAGCAGTACTTC. It specifies CASSARQGFHEQYF.

In this sample, this clone turned up once. The V and J genes are TRBV18 and TRBJ1-6; no definite D call. Per germline, CDR1 KGHSH and CDR2 LQKENI. The CDR3 is made up of 12 amino acids. V lost 2 bases, J lost 8 bases, and 4 bases lay in between. CDR3 in DNA: TGTGCCAGCTCACCAACAGATTCACCCCTCCACTTT. Translating it yields CASSPTDSPLHF. Full variable domain (missing parts from reference TRBV18 and TRBJ1-6): NAGVMQNPRHLVRRRGQEARLRCSPMKGHSHVYWYRQLPEEGLKFMVYLQKENIIDESGMPKERFSAEFPKEGPSILRIQQVVRGDSAAYFCASSPTDSPLHFGNGTRLTVT.

The chain uses TRBV5-5 and TRBJ2-7; TRBD1 aligns across 7 bases. Unmatched junction bases numbered 10, after V lost 4 bases and J lost 6 bases. The CDR3 contains 14 residues. Germline V gives CDR1 SGHKS, CDR2 YYEKEE (reference sequence). CDR3 bases: TGTGCCAGCAGCACCGGGACAGCGGTTGGCGAGCAGTACTTC. It specifies CASSTGTAVGEQYF.

CDR3 coding DNA: TGTGCCAGCACCAAGGAGGTAAATCAGCCCCAGCATTTT. Its protein is CASTKEVNQPQHF. The genes are TRBV12-3 or TRBV12-4 and TRBJ1-5; D remains unclear. V lost 7 bases and J 4 bases, leaving 11 bases between the germline ends. The CDR3 is made up of 13 amino acids.

The chain links TRBV6-5 to TRBJ2-7; D possibly corresponds to TRBD2 (5 bases). The V gene's germline CDR1 is MNHEY and CDR2 SVGAGI. CDR3 length equals 15 residues. V was pared by 7 bases and J by 3 bases, with 19 bases between. The DNA for the CDR3 is TGTGCCAGCACCTCCCGGGGATGGAAAGACTACGAGCAGTACTTC. It specifies CASTSRGWKDYEQYF.

The chain has TRBV5-4 and TRBJ2-1; no reliable D call. This CDR3 has 13 amino acids. From germline, CDR1 is SGHNT and CDR2 YYREEE (reference sequence). Trimming removed 0 bases at V and 9 bases at J, with 10 bases between. The CDR3 protein is CASSLAQAREQFF. In DNA, the CDR3 is TGTGCCAGCAGCTTGGCCCAAGCTCGTGAGCAGTTCTTC.

The chain is built from TRBV25-1 and TRBJ1-1; weak D call: TRBD1 (5 bases). The CDR3 contains 14 residues. Germline assignment: CDR1 MGHDK and CDR2 SYGVNS. V lost 5 bases to trimming and J lost 1 base, with 11 bases between them. CDR3 DNA: TGTGCCAGCAGTAAGGGGCTGGAGAACACTGAAGCTTTCTTT. Residues: CASSKGLENTEAFF.

V and J are TRBV5-1 and TRBJ2-3; 12 bases are shared with TRBD2. Germline lookup yields CDR1 SGHRS and CDR2 YFSETQ. Trimming at V came to 5 bases and at J to 2 bases, leaving 12 bases not matched to a gene. The CDR3 has 18 amino acids. In DNA form, the CDR3 reads TGCGCCAGCAGTCGACAAGGTACTAGCGGGGGGTACACAGATACGCAGTATTTT. Translation: CASSRQGTSGGYTDTQYF.

This chain links TRBV6-5 with TRBJ1-5; TRBD1 might be the D (5 bases). Trimming left V 2 bases short and J 6 bases short, with 11 bases between. The CDR3 has 14 residues. Germline CDR1 MNHEY, CDR2 SVGAGI. The CDR3 region is CASSYGSGGQPQHF. As DNA, the CDR3 is TGTGCCAGCAGTTACGGGTCGGGGGGTCAGCCCCAGCATTTT.

This sequence joins TRBV10-1 and TRBJ2-4; TRBD2 matches at 9 bases. The CDR3 sequence is 13 residues long. Trimming removed 9 bases from V and 8 bases from J; junction bases left unmatched: 8. CDR1 is WNHNN, CDR2 SYGVQD, per germline (reference sequence). The CDR3 nucleotides are TGCGCCAGAGGAAGCGGGAGGCTTGACATTCAGTACTTC. It specifies CARGSGRLDIQYF.

V gene TRBV2 combines with J gene TRBJ2-7; tentative D call: TRBD2 (6 bases). Trimming cost V 3 bases and J 9 bases, with 12 bases left between them. CDR1 is SNHLY, CDR2 FYNNEI, per germline. The CDR3 has 12 residues. The CDR3 region is CASSDRRDRQYF. The CDR3, as DNA: TGTGCCAGCAGTGACAGGCGGGACCGGCAGTACTTC.

The chain recombines TRBV21-1 with TRBJ2-6; the table calls TRBD1, which could not be checked here. TRBV21-1 is annotated as a pseudogene. This CDR3 region has 19 residues. CDR3 sequence: CASSKVQTGRLSGANVLTF. The CDR3 DNA reads TGTGCCAGCAGCAAAGTACAAACAGGGCGCCTCTCTGGGGCCAACGTCCTGACTTTC.

The V gene is TRBV29-1, the J gene TRBJ1-4; D gene unclear. The CDR3 is 14 amino acids. Germline V gene sequence: CDR1 SQVTM, CDR2 ANQGSEA. Trimming took off 4 bases at V and 5 bases at J, with 14 bases between the two ends. The CDR3 here is CSVADSGGNEKLFF. CDR3 nucleotides: TGCAGCGTTGCGGATTCGGGAGGGAATGAAAAACTGTTTTTT.

This rearrangement joins TRBV2 to TRBJ2-3; D possibly corresponds to TRBD1 (5 bases). Trimming cost V 9 bases and J 1 base, with 14 bases left between them. Germline V gene sequence: CDR1 SNHLY, CDR2 FYNNEI. This CDR3 contains 14 residues. This CDR3 is CARDSGPGTDTQYF. DNA of the CDR3: TGTGCCAGAGACAGTGGACCCGGCACAGATACGCAGTATTTT.

The chain couples TRBV6-5 to TRBJ1-2; no clear D. The CDR3 covers 12 residues. Trimming removed 8 bases at V and 4 bases at J, with 11 bases between. Germline V gene data show CDR1 as MNHEY and CDR2 as SVGAGI. The chain's CDR3 is CASVREPYGYTF. DNA of the CDR3: TGTGCCAGCGTAAGGGAGCCCTATGGCTACACCTTC.

V usage is TRBV5-1 and J usage is TRBJ2-7, with TRBD1 matching over 9 bases. V dropped 4 bases and J dropped 1; count of bases not matched to a gene: 6. The CDR3 spans 15 residues. CDR1 and CDR2 (germline): SGHRS, YFSETQ. CDR3 in DNA: TGCGCCAGCAGCGGAAAGGGACAGGGATCCTACGAGCAGTACTTC. This sequence encodes CASSGKGQGSYEQYF.

The chain joins TRBV5-1 to TRBJ2-7; TRBD1 matches 8 bases. The CDR3 loop spans 16 amino acids. V was clipped by 4 bases and J by 1 base; unmatched bases: 10. Germline CDR1 SGHRS, CDR2 YFSETQ. CDR3 sequence (DNA): TGCGCCAGCAGCGTGGGGACAGGCCGGTTATCCTACGAGCAGTACTTC. Its protein is CASSVGTGRLSYEQYF.

Turning to this clone: This specimen includes other DNA sequences encoding the same CDR3. The chain combines TRBV5-4 with TRBJ1-6; D remains ambiguous. Germline V gene sequence: CDR1 SGHNT, CDR2 YYREEE (reference sequence). This CDR3 comprises 12 residues. Trimming cost V 1 base and J 8 bases, with 4 bases left between them. DNA of the CDR3: TGTGCCAGCAGCTTGCGCGATTCACCCCTCCACTTT. Amino acid sequence: CASSLRDSPLHF.

This clone showed up just once. This chain links TRBV5-1 with TRBJ2-5; 8 bases align to TRBD2. J gave up 4 bases and V 0 bases, and 11 bases lay outside the gene matches. Germline CDR1 is SGHRS and CDR2 is YFSETQ. The CDR3 extends over 17 amino acids. DNA of the CDR3: TGCGCCAGCAGCTTGGGAGGGGCGGGAGGACGCGGAGAGACCCAGTACTTC. Its protein product is CASSLGGAGGRGETQYF.

On this clone: This specimen includes other DNA sequences encoding the same CDR3. This chain connects TRBV12-3 or TRBV12-4 to TRBJ1-1; D might be TRBD1 (5 bases). This CDR3 has 13 amino acids. Trimming took 6 bases from V and 1 from J, leaving 9 bases between them. CDR3 DNA sequence: TGTGCCAGCAGACAAGACAGGAACACTGAAGCTTTCTTT. Amino acids: CASRQDRNTEAFF.

The genes are TRBV28 and TRBJ2-4; TRBD1 might be the D (6 bases). Trimming removed 5 bases from V and 0 bases from J, with 23 bases in between. Germline V lookup: CDR1 MDHEN, CDR2 SYDVKM. CDR3 length equals 19 residues. CDR3 amino acids: CASSRLDTGIELAKNIQYF. Written as DNA, the CDR3 is TGTGCCAGCAGTCGCCTAGATACAGGGATAGAACTAGCCAAAAACATTCAGTACTTC.